This is a list of T cell receptor beta chains from one sample in a study of blood T cell repertoires in COVID-19. The table came from immunoSEQ multiplex PCR; TCRdb's copy has only in-frame clones and leaves some out. Here the sample spans over 200,000 clones, roughly 84% being singletons. The sequencing input was peripheral blood. The receptors stem from a man between 35 and 55 years old with active or convalescent COVID-19. Each CDR3 is given with its conserved first and last residue. A D gene is named only where the DNA matches it firmly. Rows give clone size only sometimes, using once, few, many, or a class for an expanded clone.

J gene | clone size | V gene | D gene | CDR3 DNA | CDR3 protein
TRBJ1-1 | NA | TRBV7-8 | TRBD1 | TGTGCCAGCAGCTTAGATGTCGCAGGGGGCATTATGAACACTGAAGCTTTCTTT | CASSLDVAGGIMNTEAFF
TRBJ1-5 | NA | TRBV28 | NA | TGTGCCAGCACCCTAGGGGGGGTTTATAGCAATCAGCCCCAGCATTTT | CASTLGGVYSNQPQHF
TRBJ1-5 | NA | TRBV12-5 | NA | TGTGCTAGTGGTTTGGAACAGGGTCAGCCCCAGCATTTT | CASGLEQGQPQHF
TRBJ1-6 | NA | TRBV15 | NA | TGTGCCACCAGCAGAGATCGACCGGGAAATTCACCCCTCCACTTT | CATSRDRPGNSPLHF
TRBJ2-7 | NA | TRBV28 | TRBD1 | TGTGCCAGCAGCTCAACCGGGACAGGGGCGAACGAGCAGTACTTC | CASSSTGTGANEQYF
TRBJ1-5 | once | TRBV23-1 | TRBD1 | TGCGCCAGCAGTCAAAGGGAGGGACAGGGCGATACTAATCAGCCCCAGCATTTT | CASSQREGQGDTNQPQHF
TRBJ1-6 | NA | TRBV14 | NA | TGTGCCAGCAGCCTGGAGGACTTCAGCTCCTATAATTCACCCCTCCACTTT | CASSLEDFSSYNSPLHF
TRBJ1-5 | NA | TRBV19 | NA | TGTGCCAGTAGTATAGGGCAGGGACTCAATCAGCCCCAGCATTTT | CASSIGQGLNQPQHF
TRBJ2-7 | NA | TRBV28 | NA | TGTGCCAGCGGGGATGGACAGAACTACGAGCAGTACTTC | CASGDGQNYEQYF
TRBJ2-2 | NA | TRBV6-5 | NA | TGTGCCAGCAGTTTTTTTCCCCTCGTTAACACCGGGGAGCTGTTTTTT | CASSFFPLVNTGELFF
TRBJ2-3 | NA | TRBV29-1 | TRBD1 | TGCAGCGTTGAAGGGGGACAGGGGATTGGCACAGATACGCAGTATTTT | CSVEGGQGIGTDTQYF
TRBJ1-2 | NA | TRBV27 | TRBD1 | TGTGCCAGCAGCGACAGGGCCTCTAACTATGGCTACACCTTC | CASSDRASNYGYTF
TRBJ2-1 | NA | TRBV13 | TRBD2 | TGTGCCAGCAGCTTCCGGACTAGCATCAATGAGCAGTTCTTC | CASSFRTSINEQFF
TRBJ2-7 | NA | TRBV11-2 | TRBD2 | TGTGCCAGCGACACGGGGGGAGGGCCCCACGAGCAGTACTTC | CASDTGGGPHEQYF
TRBJ1-1 | few | TRBV6-5 | NA | TGTGCCAGCAGTCTGGGGGCGAACACTGAAGCTTTCTTT | CASSLGANTEAFF
TRBJ1-6 | NA | TRBV9 | NA | TGTGCCAGCAGCGTCGCAACAGGGATAGGTTCACCCCTCCACTTT | CASSVATGIGSPLHF
TRBJ2-3 | NA | TRBV27 | TRBD1 | TGTGCCAGCAGTTTATCGACCCTAGGACAGGGATCTGCGCAGTATTTT | CASSLSTLGQGSAQYF
TRBJ1-1 | NA | TRBV5-5 | NA | TGTGCCAGCAGCTTTGGGAGGAACACTGAAGCTTTCTTT | CASSFGRNTEAFF
TRBJ1-2 | NA | TRBV11-2 | NA | TGTGCCAGCAGCTCCAGACAGGACTATGGCTACACCTTC | CASSSRQDYGYTF
TRBJ2-5 | NA | TRBV2 | NA | TGTGCCAGCAGTCGAGGAGGATACCAAGAGACCCAGTACTTC | CASSRGGYQETQYF
TRBJ1-5 | NA | TRBV6-5 | NA | TGTGCCAGCACCCCGACTACGCCGAGCAATCAGCCCCAGCATTTT | CASTPTTPSNQPQHF
TRBJ1-2 | NA | TRBV4-2 | NA | TGTGCCAGCAGCCAAGTAGCAGGGAACTATGGCTACACCTTC | CASSQVAGNYGYTF
TRBJ1-5 | NA | TRBV7-9 | NA | TGTGCCAGCAGCTTAGCACTGCGTTACGAGTCGGATCAGCCCCAGCATTTT | CASSLALRYESDQPQHF
TRBJ1-2 | NA | TRBV28 | TRBD1 | TGTGCCAGCAGTTTAGGGGGACAGGGTTTATCGCCGAGAGTACCGGACTATGGCTACACCTTC | CASSLGGQGLSPRVPDYGYTF
TRBJ1-4 | NA | TRBV7-8 | TRBD1 | TGTGCCAGCAGCGCCTTCATGACAGGGTCGGGTGAAAAACTGTTTTTT | CASSAFMTGSGEKLFF
TRBJ2-7 | NA | TRBV11-3 | NA | TGTGCCAGCAGCCCCCGAGGAAGCTACGAGCAGTACTTC | CASSPRGSYEQYF
TRBJ2-5 | NA | TRBV10-1 | TRBD1 | TGCGCCAGCAGCGCTGGGACAGGGATTGTTGAGACCCAGTACTTC | CASSAGTGIVETQYF
TRBJ1-6 | NA | TRBV19 | NA | TGTGCCAGTAATACCCAGGGTGGCAATTCACCCCTCCACTTT | CASNTQGGNSPLHF
TRBJ2-5 | NA | TRBV10-3 | TRBD2 | TGTGCCATCAGTGAGTCGGGACTAGGGGGAGTAGTTGGCCAAGAGACCCAGTACTTC | CAISESGLGGVVGQETQYF
TRBJ2-1 | few | TRBV7-2 | TRBD1 | TGTGCCAGCAGCTTAGCGGGACAGGGGAAAGGTGAGCAGTTCTTC | CASSLAGQGKGEQFF
TRBJ1-4 | NA | TRBV11-2 | TRBD1 | TGTGCCAGCAGCAACACAGGGGGCCTCACAACTAATGAAAAACTGTTTTTT | CASSNTGGLTTNEKLFF
TRBJ2-7 | NA | TRBV9 | TRBD1 | TGTGCCAGCAGCGTAGCTTCACAGGGGGCGACCTACGAGCAGTACTTC | CASSVASQGATYEQYF
TRBJ1-2 | NA | TRBV5-6 | TRBD1 | TGTGCCAGCAGCCTGGACAGGGAAAACTATGGCTACACCTTC | CASSLDRENYGYTF
TRBJ2-2 | NA | TRBV25-1 | NA | TGTGCCAGCAGTGAATCGTACGGTAGAGAGCTGTTTTTT | CASSESYGRELFF
TRBJ1-1 | NA | TRBV20-1 | NA | TGCAGTGCTAGTCGCGGGGAAAGAGCTGAAGCTTTCTTT | CSASRGERAEAFF
TRBJ1-1 | few | TRBV9 | NA | TGTGCCAGCAGCGTAGTAGGGGAGGGATGGGACACTGAAGCTTTCTTT | CASSVVGEGWDTEAFF